These 16 T cell receptor beta chains were sequenced from one sample in a study of blood T cell repertoires in COVID-19. Here immunoSEQ multiplex PCR was the method, and the copy in TCRdb shows in-frame clones only, minus some. The sample includes roughly 140,000 clones, over 70% of them seen just once. Sequencing input: peripheral blood. These receptors came from a woman aged 60 to 75 with acute or convalescent COVID-19.

The chain couples TRBV5-1 to TRBJ1-1; D remains ambiguous. Trimming left V 7 bases short and J 3 bases short, with 19 bases between. The CDR3 runs to 15 residues. Germline CDR1 reads SGHRS; CDR2 reads YFSETQ. CDR3 sequence (DNA): TGCGCCAGCGCGAAACTATCCGGTTTGGACACTGAAGCTTTCTTT. It codes for CASAKLSGLDTEAFF.

CDR3 protein: CASSLGTSGQETQYF. In DNA, the CDR3 is TGTGCCAGCAGTCTCGGGACTAGCGGGCAAGAGACCCAGTACTTC. This chain joins TRBV28 and TRBJ2-5, with 12 bases aligning to TRBD2. The germline CDR1 and CDR2 sequences are MDHEN and SYDVKM. The V segment lost 5 bases and the J segment 2 bases; nucleotides outside the gene matches: 3. The CDR3 has 15 amino acids.

The chain recombines TRBV24-1 with TRBJ2-7, with D uncertain. The CDR3 is 13 amino acids. Per the germline V gene, CDR1 is KGHDR and CDR2 is SFDVKD. Trimming cost V 6 bases and J 4 bases, with 12 bases left between them. The CDR3 DNA reads as TGTGCCACCAGTACTCAGGTTGGATACGAGCAGTACTTC. Its translation: CATSTQVGYEQYF.

This chain uses TRBV5-1 with TRBJ2-1; D gene uncertain. This CDR3 spans 16 amino acids. Germline lookup yields CDR1 SGHRS and CDR2 YFSETQ. V dropped 0 bases and J dropped 2 bases, with 12 bases sitting between them. The CDR3 spells CASSLDFQFPYNEQFF. The DNA of the CDR3 is TGCGCCAGCAGCTTGGACTTCCAATTCCCCTACAATGAGCAGTTCTTC.

This clone was detected once. J is TRBJ2-3 and V is TRBV27; 8 bases align to TRBD2. Germline V gives CDR1 MNHEY, CDR2 SMNVEV (reference sequence). V dropped 2 bases and J dropped 1; count of bases not matched to a gene: 5. The CDR3 is 16 amino acids. The CDR3 DNA follows: TGTGCCAGCAGTTTAAGTAGCGGGATGGGCACAGATACGCAGTATTTT. Its translation is CASSLSSGMGTDTQYF.

The chain couples TRBV11-2 to TRBJ2-7; D may be TRBD2 (6 bases). This CDR3 is built from 15 residues. Germline values: CDR1 SGHAT, CDR2 FQNNGV. V was pared by 0 bases and J by 5 bases, with 14 bases between. CDR3 nucleotide sequence: TGTGCCAGCAGCTTAGATCCCCCGACTAGTAACGAGCAGTACTTC. It specifies CASSLDPPTSNEQYF. The full variable domain, its missing parts supplied by reference TRBV11-2 and TRBJ2-7, is EAGVAQSPRYKIIEKRQSVAFWCNPISGHATLYWYQQILGQGPKLLIQFQNNGVVDDSQLPKDRFSAERLKGVDSTLKIQPAKLEDSAVYLCASSLDPPTSNEQYFGPGTRLTVT.

The J gene is TRBJ2-2, the V gene TRBV19; 13 bases are a match to TRBD2. From germline, CDR1 is LNHDA and CDR2 SQIVND (reference sequence). The CDR3 has 17 residues. The ends lost 3 bases at V and 8 bases at J; junction bases unmatched: 9. CDR3 amino acids: CASSIRGLAGSSGELFF. In DNA, the CDR3 is TGTGCCAGTAGTATTCGGGGACTAGCGGGATCCTCTGGGGAGCTGTTTTTT.

The chain recombines TRBV5-1 with TRBJ2-2; 7 bases fit TRBD1. Germline V CDR1 and CDR2: SGHRS, YFSETQ. V shed 4 bases, J shed 9 bases, and the junction held 6 bases outside the gene matches. The CDR3 consists of 13 residues. This chain's CDR3 is CASSIDRVRELFF. The DNA for the CDR3 is TGCGCCAGCAGCATTGACAGGGTGAGGGAGCTGTTTTTT.

This clone was counted between two and nine times. The V and J genes are TRBV7-9 and TRBJ1-2; 8 bases map to TRBD1. Germline trimming cut 5 bases from V and 5 bases from J; bases unmatched to any gene: 1. The CDR3 is made up of 12 amino acids. Germline V gene lookup returns CDR1 SEHNR and CDR2 FQNEAQ (reference sequence). The CDR3 bases are TGTGCCAGCAGCGACAGGGGTTATGGCTACACCTTC. This sequence encodes CASSDRGYGYTF.

This chain connects TRBV18 to TRBJ2-1; 11 bases are a match to TRBD2. The CDR3 sequence is 18 residues long. Trimming cost V 6 bases and J 1 base; bases outside gene matches: 11. Germline loops: CDR1 KGHSH, CDR2 LQKENI. Written as DNA, the CDR3 is TGTGCCAGCTCGTCCCGTACTAGCGGGAGTATATCCTACAATGAGCAGTTCTTC. Translated: CASSSRTSGSISYNEQFF.

This chain connects TRBV28 to TRBJ2-7, with TRBD2 as a possible D gene (6 bases). With 4 bases removed from V and 1 base from J, the gap between germline ends came to 20 bases. Germline loops: CDR1 MDHEN, CDR2 SYDVKM. The CDR3 extends over 17 amino acids. CDR3 loop: CASSSNSLALESYEQYF. As DNA, the CDR3 is TGTGCCAGCAGTTCAAATTCCCTAGCGCTTGAATCCTACGAGCAGTACTTC.

The chain recombines TRBV2 with TRBJ2-1, with TRBD1 identical over 10 bases. Germline CDR1 reads SNHLY; CDR2 reads FYNNEI. This CDR3 region has 15 residues. The junction had 12 bases not matched to a gene; V was cut back by 6 bases and J by 10 bases. The CDR3 DNA reads as TGTGCCAGCAGATGGGACAGGGGACGCGGGGACGAGCAGTTCTTC. This encodes CASRWDRGRGDEQFF.

This rearrangement joins TRBV6-5 to TRBJ1-5; 7 bases are shared with TRBD1. Per germline, CDR1 MNHEY and CDR2 SVGAGI. The CDR3 sequence is 13 residues long. V shed 6 bases and J 6 bases; nucleotides not matched to a gene: 5. For the CDR3, the DNA is TGTGCCAGCAGAAGGGGGCTGGGTCAGCCCCAGCATTTT. Its translation: CASRRGLGQPQHF.

V and J are TRBV28 and TRBJ1-1; D unresolved. Between the trimmed V and J ends, which lost 9 bases and 6 bases, there was a span of 14 bases. The CDR3 loop spans 12 amino acids. Germline V gene data show CDR1 as MDHEN and CDR2 as SYDVKM. The CDR3 region has the DNA TGTGCCAGGCAATTAGACCGGGCTGAAGCTTTCTTT. It codes for CARQLDRAEAFF. The full variable domain, completed using reference TRBV28 and TRBJ1-1, is DVKVTQSSRYLVKRTGEKVFLECVQDMDHENMFWYRQDPGLGLRLIYFSYDVKMKEKGDIPEGYSVSREKKERFSLILESASTNQTSMYLCARQLDRAEAFFGQGTRLTVV.

The rearrangement links TRBV5-4 to TRBJ2-3; TRBD2 matches at 8 bases. The germline V gene has CDR1 SGHNT and CDR2 YYREEE (reference sequence). The CDR3 is 15 residues long. V lost 6 bases to trimming and J lost 2 bases; unmatched junction nucleotides: 8. The CDR3 nucleotides are TGTGCCAGCAACCTGCGGGAGGAGAACACAGATACGCAGTATTTT. Protein: CASNLREENTDTQYF.

This chain links TRBV4-2 with TRBJ2-1, with 7 positions matching TRBD2. CDR1 and CDR2 from the germline V gene are LGHNA and YNFKEQ. The CDR3 covers 17 residues. With V trimmed by 0 bases and J by 0 bases, 5 bases remained unmatched. CDR3 sequence reads: CASSQDLGRFSYNEQFF. The CDR3 bases are TGTGCCAGCAGCCAAGATCTCGGGAGGTTCTCCTACAATGAGCAGTTCTTC.